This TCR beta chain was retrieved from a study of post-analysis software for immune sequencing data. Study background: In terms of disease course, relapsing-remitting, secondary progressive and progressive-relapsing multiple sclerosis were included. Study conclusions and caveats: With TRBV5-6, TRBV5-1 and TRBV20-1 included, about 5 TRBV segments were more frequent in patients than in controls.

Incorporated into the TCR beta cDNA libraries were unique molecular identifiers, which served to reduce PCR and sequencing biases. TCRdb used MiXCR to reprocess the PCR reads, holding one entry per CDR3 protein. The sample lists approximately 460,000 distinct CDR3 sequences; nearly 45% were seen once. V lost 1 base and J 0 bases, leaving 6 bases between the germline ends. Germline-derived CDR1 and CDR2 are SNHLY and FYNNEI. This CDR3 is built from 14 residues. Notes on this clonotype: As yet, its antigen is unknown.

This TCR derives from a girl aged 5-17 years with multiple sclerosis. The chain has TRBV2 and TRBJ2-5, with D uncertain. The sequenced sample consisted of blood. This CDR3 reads CASSEGANQETQYF. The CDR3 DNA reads TGTGCCAGCAGTGAAGGCGCAAACCAAGAGACCCAGTACTTC.